These T cell receptor beta chains were read from a single sample in a study of T cell changes during pregnancy in multiple sclerosis. The table came from immunoSEQ multiplex PCR; TCRdb's copy has only in-frame clones and leaves some out. The sample has approximately 65,000 clones, under 95% seen once. The material sequenced was peripheral blood, taken in the third trimester of pregnancy. The receptors derive from a female donor in good health, enrolled as a control in a pregnancy study. The CDR3 runs from the conserved cysteine through the conserved F or W. The order of the fields is CDR3 DNA, CDR3 protein, clone size, J gene, D gene, V gene. A D gene is named only where the DNA matches it firmly. Clone sizes are given selectively: once, few, many, or a class where the clone is expanded.

DNA: TGTGCCAGCAGTTACTCGAAAGGGGGCCCCACAGATACGCAGTATTTT; CDR3: CASSYSKGGPTDTQYF; size: -; J: TRBJ2-3; D: TRBD1; V: TRBV6-5
DNA: TGTGCCAGCAGCGGACAGGGGGCGACCCCTCTCACAGATACGCAGTATTTT; CDR3: CASSGQGATPLTDTQYF; size: once; J: TRBJ2-3; D: TRBD1; V: TRBV9
DNA: TGTGCCAGCATTCCTTCGACAGGGGTGAATCAGCCCCAGCATTTT; CDR3: CASIPSTGVNQPQHF; size: -; J: TRBJ1-5; D: TRBD1; V: TRBV28
DNA: TGCGCCAGCAGCCAGACAGGGAACTATGGCTACACCTTC; CDR3: CASSQTGNYGYTF; size: -; J: TRBJ1-2; D: TRBD1; V: TRBV4-1
DNA: TGCGCCAGCAGCTCCATGGCGGGGGGGAGTATGAGCTACGAGCAGTACTTC; CDR3: CASSSMAGGSMSYEQYF; size: -; J: TRBJ2-7; D: TRBD2; V: TRBV5-1
DNA: TGCGCCAGCAGCCCCTACTCCGGGGATCCTGGAAACACCATATATTTT; CDR3: CASSPYSGDPGNTIYF; size: -; J: TRBJ1-3; D: -; V: TRBV4-3
DNA: TGCGCCAGCAGCCAAGGCACAGGGGGCCCAGATACGCAGTATTTT; CDR3: CASSQGTGGPDTQYF; size: -; J: TRBJ2-3; D: TRBD1; V: TRBV4-3
DNA: TGCGCCAGCAGCTTGACCTGGAGGTCAGAGACCCAGTACTTC; CDR3: CASSLTWRSETQYF; size: -; J: TRBJ2-5; D: -; V: TRBV5-1
DNA: TGCAGCGTTGTCTGGTGGGGGGGCCTGGACGAGCAGTACTTC; CDR3: CSVVWWGGLDEQYF; size: -; J: TRBJ2-7; D: -; V: TRBV29-1
DNA: TGTGCCAGCAGCCGGGACAGGAACCACGAGCAGTACTTC; CDR3: CASSRDRNHEQYF; size: -; J: TRBJ2-7; D: TRBD1; V: TRBV7-8
DNA: TGTGCCAGCAGTTTAACGTCAGGGAGGTTCACAGATACGCAGTATTTT; CDR3: CASSLTSGRFTDTQYF; size: -; J: TRBJ2-3; D: -; V: TRBV27
DNA: TGCAGCGTTGACGGGGCGGGGGGTCAAGAGACCCAGTACTTC; CDR3: CSVDGAGGQETQYF; size: -; J: TRBJ2-5; D: TRBD2; V: TRBV29-1
DNA: TGTGCCAGCAGCCAAACTACAGGGCGGAGCTATGGCTACACCTTC; CDR3: CASSQTTGRSYGYTF; size: -; J: TRBJ1-2; D: -; V: TRBV14
DNA: TGTGCCAGCAGTGAGGTGACATTGACTGAAGCTTTCTTT; CDR3: CASSEVTLTEAFF; size: few; J: TRBJ1-1; D: -; V: TRBV6-1
DNA: TGTGCCAGCAGTGAATTTCTTCTCCTCGGAAACACCATATATTTT; CDR3: CASSEFLLLGNTIYF; size: once; J: TRBJ1-3; D: -; V: TRBV2
DNA: TGTGCCAGCAGCTTAACCCCGGGCTACGAGCAGTACTTC; CDR3: CASSLTPGYEQYF; size: once; J: TRBJ2-7; D: -; V: TRBV7-3